The rows below give T cell receptor beta chains drawn from one sample of a study of blood T cell repertoires in COVID-19. Sequencing was performed with immunoSEQ multiplex PCR; in TCRdb, only in-frame clones are kept and a portion is missing. Of about 230,000 clones detected, approximately 80% appear once; the ten largest clones hold just under 7.5%. The sequenced material came from peripheral blood. These receptors came from a woman in her 50s with acute or convalescent COVID-19. Each CDR3 is given with its conserved first and last residue. A D gene is named only where the DNA matches it firmly. Size is omitted from some rows. Given values are once, few, many or a class for expanded clones.

v_call	j_call	clone_size	d_call	cdr3_aa	cdr3_nt
TRBV18	TRBJ2-3	.	.	CASSPEGPILSDTQYF	TGTGCCAGCTCACCTGAGGGCCCTATTCTCTCAGATACGCAGTATTTT
TRBV11-2	TRBJ2-1	.	.	CASSLRGGVNNEQFF	TGTGCCAGCAGCTTAAGGGGGGGTGTCAACAATGAGCAGTTCTTC
TRBV28	TRBJ2-1	.	.	CASSLLGSSYNEQFF	TGTGCCAGCAGTTTACTGGGGAGCTCCTACAATGAGCAGTTCTTC
TRBV27	TRBJ2-7	.	TRBD2	CASSLRTSRTVEQYF	TGTGCCAGCAGTTTACGGACTAGCCGGACTGTGGAGCAGTACTTC
TRBV4-3	TRBJ2-5	.	TRBD1	CASSPEDRAHGATQYF	TGCGCCAGCAGCCCGGAGGACAGGGCCCATGGTGCGACCCAGTACTTC
TRBV2	TRBJ2-2	.	.	CASTDAAGGTGELFF	TGTGCCAGCACTGACGCGGCAGGAGGAACCGGGGAGCTGTTTTTT
TRBV7-2	TRBJ1-2	.	.	CASSLRNSGAGSGYTF	TGTGCCAGCAGCTTAAGAAATTCAGGGGCGGGTAGTGGCTACACCTTC
TRBV27	TRBJ2-3	once	TRBD1	CASTDRGPGDTQYF	TGTGCCAGCACCGACAGGGGGCCGGGAGATACGCAGTATTTT
TRBV11-2	TRBJ2-3	.	TRBD2	CASSLLQRGSYDTQYF	TGTGCCAGCAGCTTACTGCAGCGGGGGAGCTACGATACGCAGTATTTT
TRBV27	TRBJ1-1	.	.	CASSSTGVMNTEAFF	TGTGCCAGCAGTTCGACAGGAGTTATGAACACTGAAGCTTTCTTT
TRBV7-9	TRBJ2-6	.	.	CASTIPGRGFSASGANVLTF	TGTGCCAGCACGATCCCAGGGAGGGGGTTCTCGGCCTCTGGGGCCAACGTCCTGACTTTC
TRBV9	TRBJ1-1	.	TRBD1	CASSERGLTTEAFF	TGTGCCAGCAGCGAGAGGGGGCTTACCACTGAAGCTTTCTTT
TRBV9	TRBJ1-1	.	TRBD1	CASSQGAWNTEAFF	TGTGCCAGCTCCCAGGGGGCCTGGAACACTGAAGCTTTCTTT
TRBV4-2	TRBJ2-3	.	TRBD2	CASSQDIVLAGAHHTQYF	TGTGCCAGCAGCCAAGATATTGTACTAGCGGGGGCGCACCATACGCAGTATTTT
TRBV6-5	TRBJ2-1	.	TRBD2	CASSPSGGARNEQFF	TGTGCCAGCAGCCCAAGCGGGGGGGCCAGGAATGAGCAGTTCTTC
TRBV4-3	TRBJ2-7	.	TRBD1	CASSQGLDRVSYEQYF	TGCGCCAGCAGCCAAGGTCTGGACAGGGTTTCCTACGAGCAGTACTTC
TRBV7-8	TRBJ2-7	.	TRBD2	CASSLAGGRGTAYEQYF	TGTGCCAGCAGCTTAGCGGGCGGGAGGGGTACCGCCTACGAGCAGTACTTC
TRBV2	TRBJ1-5	few	.	CASSRDSNQPQHF	TGTGCCAGCAGCCGGGATAGCAATCAGCCCCAGCATTTT
TRBV29-1	TRBJ2-3	.	.	CSVREGTAGTDTQYF	TGCAGCGTCCGAGAGGGAACGGCAGGCACAGATACGCAGTATTTT
TRBV10-3	TRBJ2-6	few	.	CAISEGAGVANVLTF	TGTGCCATCAGTGAAGGGGCAGGGGTGGCCAACGTCCTGACTTTC
TRBV5-4	TRBJ2-7	.	TRBD1	CASSLGGQASYEQYF	TGTGCCAGCAGCTTAGGCGGACAGGCCTCCTACGAGCAGTACTTC
TRBV10-3	TRBJ2-1	.	TRBD1	CAIAGGTGRGLSQFF	TGTGCCATCGCGGGTGGGACAGGGAGGGGCCTATCACAGTTCTTC
TRBV5-1	TRBJ2-7	.	TRBD1	CASSAGQGAYEQYF	TGCGCCAGCAGCGCGGGACAGGGCGCCTACGAGCAGTACTTC
TRBV11-3	TRBJ2-3	.	TRBD1	CASSSGVTGATDTQYF	TGTGCCAGCAGCTCCGGTGTGACAGGGGCCACAGATACGCAGTATTTT
TRBV6-5	TRBJ2-2	.	TRBD1	CASTSGTGNTGELFF	TGTGCCAGCACCTCCGGGACAGGGAACACCGGGGAGCTGTTTTTT
TRBV5-1	TRBJ2-7	.	.	CASSPRARTDSYEQYF	TGCGCCAGCAGCCCGCGAGCGCGAACCGACTCCTACGAGCAGTACTTC
TRBV27	TRBJ2-1	.	TRBD2	CASSGTSGNYEQFF	TGTGCCAGCAGCGGGACTAGCGGGAACTATGAGCAGTTCTTC
TRBV7-2	TRBJ1-5	.	.	CASSLAKGNQPQHF	TGTGCCAGCAGCTTAGCAAAGGGGAATCAGCCCCAGCATTTT
TRBV4-3	TRBJ2-3	.	TRBD1	CASSLQGGADTQYF	TGCGCCAGCAGCCTACAGGGGGGCGCAGATACGCAGTATTTT
TRBV10-2	TRBJ1-2	.	TRBD1	CASWTGRRANYGYTF	TGCGCCAGCTGGACAGGGAGACGAGCTAACTATGGCTACACCTTC
TRBV3-1/TRBV3-2	TRBJ1-2	.	.	CASSLRGSNYGYTF	TGTGCCAGCAGCCTGCGGGGCAGCAACTATGGCTACACCTTC
TRBV6-1	TRBJ2-7	.	TRBD2	CASREGISGNYEQYF	TGTGCCAGCAGGGAAGGGATTAGCGGGAACTACGAGCAGTACTTC
TRBV6-2/TRBV6-3	TRBJ2-5	.	TRBD2	CASSYGGGGETQYF	TGTGCCAGCAGTTACGGGGGGGGAGGGGAGACCCAGTACTTC
TRBV25-1	TRBJ2-2	.	.	CASSKRSNTGELFF	TGTGCCAGCAGTAAGCGATCGAACACCGGGGAGCTGTTTTTT
TRBV27	TRBJ2-3	.	TRBD2	CASSTPGLAGGPPSTDTQYF	TGTGCCAGCAGTACCCCGGGACTAGCGGGGGGGCCCCCTAGCACAGATACGCAGTATTTT
TRBV27	TRBJ2-2	.	.	CASSPIWRTNTGELFF	TGTGCCAGCAGCCCCATCTGGCGGACGAACACCGGGGAGCTGTTTTTT
TRBV6-5	TRBJ1-4	.	TRBD1	CASKTGDDTNEKLFF	TGTGCCAGCAAGACAGGGGATGACACTAATGAAAAACTGTTTTTT
TRBV18	TRBJ2-3	.	TRBD2	CASSPPTGGPGDTQYF	TGTGCCAGCTCACCACCAACGGGGGGGCCGGGAGATACGCAGTATTTT
TRBV2	TRBJ2-3	.	TRBD2	CASLMGGGDTQYF	TGTGCCAGCCTTATGGGGGGAGGGGATACGCAGTATTTT
TRBV27	TRBJ2-1	once	TRBD2	CASSLSGSHEQFF	TGTGCCAGCAGCCTTAGCGGGAGCCATGAGCAGTTCTTC
TRBV11-3	TRBJ2-5	few	TRBD2	CASVGEGKNQETQYF	TGTGCCAGCGTTGGGGAGGGGAAAAACCAAGAGACCCAGTACTTC
TRBV19	TRBJ2-3	once	TRBD2	CASSIRTSARDTDTQYF	TGTGCCAGTAGTATAAGGACTAGCGCCAGGGACACAGATACGCAGTATTTT
TRBV19	TRBJ2-3	.	.	CASSPMTSTDTQYF	TGTGCCAGTAGTCCTATGACTAGCACAGATACGCAGTATTTT
TRBV28	TRBJ1-2	.	TRBD1	CASSPIGTGSNYGYTF	TGTGCCAGCAGCCCCATAGGGACAGGGTCTAACTATGGCTACACCTTC
TRBV6-1	TRBJ1-2	.	.	CASSENSNYGYTF	TGTGCCAGCAGTGAAAACAGTAACTATGGCTACACCTTC
TRBV18	TRBJ1-1	.	.	CASSPPMGGSGAFF	TGTGCCAGCTCACCACCGATGGGGGGGAGTGGAGCTTTCTTT
TRBV28	TRBJ1-1	.	.	CASSLYQALNTEAFF	TGTGCCAGCAGTTTATACCAGGCCCTGAACACTGAAGCTTTCTTT
TRBV2	TRBJ1-1	.	TRBD1	CASSERTGLAFF	TGTGCCAGCAGTGAAAGGACAGGGTTGGCTTTCTTT
TRBV27	TRBJ1-2	.	.	CASSLWAGDGYTF	TGTGCCAGCAGTTTATGGGCAGGGGATGGCTACACCTTC
TRBV11-2	TRBJ1-4	.	.	CASSLDNLVATNEKLFF	TGTGCCAGCAGCTTGGACAATTTAGTTGCAACTAATGAAAAACTGTTTTTT
TRBV3-1/TRBV3-2	TRBJ2-1	.	TRBD2	CASSQYQRLAGGGEQFF	TGTGCCAGCAGCCAATATCAAAGACTAGCGGGGGGCGGAGAGCAGTTCTTC
TRBV7-9	TRBJ1-2	once	.	CASSLGIANYGYTF	TGTGCCAGCAGCTTAGGTATAGCTAACTATGGCTACACCTTC
TRBV7-2	TRBJ2-3	.	.	CASSLAGAAPGDTQYF	TGTGCCAGCAGCTTAGCGGGAGCGGCGCCGGGAGATACGCAGTATTTT
TRBV27	TRBJ1-1	.	TRBD1	CASSRPGGLDTEAFF	TGTGCCAGCAGTCGGCCAGGGGGCTTGGACACTGAAGCTTTCTTT